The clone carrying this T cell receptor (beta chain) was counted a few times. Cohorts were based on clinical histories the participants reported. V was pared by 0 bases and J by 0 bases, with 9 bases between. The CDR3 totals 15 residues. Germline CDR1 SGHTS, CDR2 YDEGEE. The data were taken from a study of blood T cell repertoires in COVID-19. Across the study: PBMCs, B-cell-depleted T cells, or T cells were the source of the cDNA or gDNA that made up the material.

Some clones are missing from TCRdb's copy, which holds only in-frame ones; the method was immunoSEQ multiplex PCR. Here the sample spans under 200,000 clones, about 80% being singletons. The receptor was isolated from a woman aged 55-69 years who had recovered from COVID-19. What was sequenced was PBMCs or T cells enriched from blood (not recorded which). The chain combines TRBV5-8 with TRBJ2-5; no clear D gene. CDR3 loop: CASSLGTDNQETQYF. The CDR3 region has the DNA TGTGCCAGCAGCTTGGGCACAGACAACCAAGAGACCCAGTACTTC. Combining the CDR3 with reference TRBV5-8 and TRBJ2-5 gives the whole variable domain EAGVTQSPTHLIKTRGQQATLRCSPISGHTSVYWYQQALGLGLQFLLWYDEGEERNRGNFPPRFSGRQFPNYSSELNVNALELEDSALYLCASSLGTDNQETQYFGPGTRLLVL.